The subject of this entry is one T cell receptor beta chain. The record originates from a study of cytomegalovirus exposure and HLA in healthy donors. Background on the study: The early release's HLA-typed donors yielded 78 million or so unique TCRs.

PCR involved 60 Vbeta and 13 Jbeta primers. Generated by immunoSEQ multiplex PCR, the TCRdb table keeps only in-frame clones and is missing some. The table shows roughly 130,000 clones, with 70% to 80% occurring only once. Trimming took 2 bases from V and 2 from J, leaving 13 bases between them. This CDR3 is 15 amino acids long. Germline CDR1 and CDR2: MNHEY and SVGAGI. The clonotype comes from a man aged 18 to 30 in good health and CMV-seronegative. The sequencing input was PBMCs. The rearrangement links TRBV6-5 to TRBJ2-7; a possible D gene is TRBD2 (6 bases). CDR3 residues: CASSYSGGKTYEQYF. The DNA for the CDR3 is TGTGCCAGCAGTTACAGCGGCGGGAAGACCTACGAGCAGTACTTC.